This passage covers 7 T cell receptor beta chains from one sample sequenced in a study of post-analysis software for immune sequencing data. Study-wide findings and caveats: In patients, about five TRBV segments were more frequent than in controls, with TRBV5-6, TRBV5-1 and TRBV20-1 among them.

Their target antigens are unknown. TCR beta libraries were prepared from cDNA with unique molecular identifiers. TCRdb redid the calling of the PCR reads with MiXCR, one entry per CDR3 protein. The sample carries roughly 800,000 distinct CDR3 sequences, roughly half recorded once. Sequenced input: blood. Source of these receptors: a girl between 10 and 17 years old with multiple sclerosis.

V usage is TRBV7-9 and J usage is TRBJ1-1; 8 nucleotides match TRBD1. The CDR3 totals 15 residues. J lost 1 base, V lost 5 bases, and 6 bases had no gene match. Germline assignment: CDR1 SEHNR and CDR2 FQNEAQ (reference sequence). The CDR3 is CASSDMGTGNTEAFF. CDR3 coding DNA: TGTGCCAGCAGCGATATGGGGACAGGGAACACTGAAGCTTTCTTT.

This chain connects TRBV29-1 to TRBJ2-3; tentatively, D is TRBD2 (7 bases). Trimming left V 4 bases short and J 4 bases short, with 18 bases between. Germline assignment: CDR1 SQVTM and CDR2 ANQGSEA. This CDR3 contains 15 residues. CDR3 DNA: TGCAGCGTTGGGGGGCCGGGACTAAATGCAGATACGCAGTATTTT. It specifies CSVGGPGLNADTQYF.

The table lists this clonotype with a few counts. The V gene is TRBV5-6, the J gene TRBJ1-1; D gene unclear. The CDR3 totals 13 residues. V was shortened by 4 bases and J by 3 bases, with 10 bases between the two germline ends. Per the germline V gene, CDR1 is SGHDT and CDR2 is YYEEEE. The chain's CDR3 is CASSRWWDTEAFF. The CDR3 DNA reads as TGTGCCAGCAGCCGATGGTGGGACACTGAAGCTTTCTTT.

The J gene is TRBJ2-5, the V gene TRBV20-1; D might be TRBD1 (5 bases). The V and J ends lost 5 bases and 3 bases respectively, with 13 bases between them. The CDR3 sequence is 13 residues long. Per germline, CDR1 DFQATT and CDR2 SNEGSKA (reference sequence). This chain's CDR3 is CSALHKGKETQYF. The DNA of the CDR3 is TGCAGTGCTCTTCACAAGGGGAAAGAGACCCAGTACTTC.

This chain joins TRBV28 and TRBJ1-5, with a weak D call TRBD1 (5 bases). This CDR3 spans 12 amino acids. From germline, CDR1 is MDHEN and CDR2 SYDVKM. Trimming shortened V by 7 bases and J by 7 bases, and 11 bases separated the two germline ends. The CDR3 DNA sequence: TGTGCCAGCATAGCCAGGGAACAGCCCCAGCATTTT. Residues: CASIAREQPQHF.

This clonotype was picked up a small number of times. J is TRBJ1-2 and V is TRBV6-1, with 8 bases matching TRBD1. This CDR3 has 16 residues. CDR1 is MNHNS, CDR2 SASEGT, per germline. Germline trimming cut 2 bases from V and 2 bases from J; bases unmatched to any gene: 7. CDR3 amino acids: CASSERARQGNYGYTF. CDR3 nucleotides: TGTGCCAGCAGTGAAAGGGCCCGACAGGGGAACTATGGCTACACCTTC.

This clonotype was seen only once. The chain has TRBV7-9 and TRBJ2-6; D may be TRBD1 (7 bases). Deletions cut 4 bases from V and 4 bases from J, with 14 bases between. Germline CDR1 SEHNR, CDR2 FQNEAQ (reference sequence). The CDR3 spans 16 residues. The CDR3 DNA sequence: TGTGCCAGCAGCTCAACGACAGGGAGGGGGGCCAACGTCCTGACTTTC. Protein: CASSSTTGRGANVLTF.